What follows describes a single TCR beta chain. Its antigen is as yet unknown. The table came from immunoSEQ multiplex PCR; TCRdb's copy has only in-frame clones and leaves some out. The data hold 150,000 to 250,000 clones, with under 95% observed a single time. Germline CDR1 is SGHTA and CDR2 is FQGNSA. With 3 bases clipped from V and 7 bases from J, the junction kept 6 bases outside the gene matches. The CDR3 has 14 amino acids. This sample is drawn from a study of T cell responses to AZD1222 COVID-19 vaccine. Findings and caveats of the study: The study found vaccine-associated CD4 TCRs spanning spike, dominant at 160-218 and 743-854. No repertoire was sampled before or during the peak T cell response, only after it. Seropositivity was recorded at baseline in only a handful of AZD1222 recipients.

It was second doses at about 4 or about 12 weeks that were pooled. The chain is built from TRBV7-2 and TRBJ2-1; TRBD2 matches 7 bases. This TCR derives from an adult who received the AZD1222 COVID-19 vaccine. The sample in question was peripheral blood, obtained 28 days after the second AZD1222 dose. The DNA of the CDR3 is TGTGCCAGCAGCTTGGATTGGCGGGGGAATGAGCAGTTCTTC. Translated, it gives CASSLDWRGNEQFF.